This paragraph covers one T cell receptor (beta chain) sequence. Combining a sample-barcoded 5' primer with a J-beta primer mix, a second PCR ran for about 7 to 12 cycles. Every individual sample yielded 2.5 million or more paired-end reads (each containing CDR3). From the 5' RACE reads, TCRdb called clonotypes with MiXCR, one entry per CDR3 protein. The sample carries about 1,500,000 distinct CDR3 sequences, over 25% recorded once. The data belong to a study of blood T cells in healthy people across ages. The CDR3 has 12 amino acids. The V end lost 6 bases, the J end lost 1 base, and 9 bases lay between the germline ends. Germline V lookup: CDR1 DFQATT, CDR2 SNEGSKA (reference sequence).

The V gene is TRBV20-1, the J gene TRBJ1-2; D is perhaps TRBD1 (6 bases). The receptor comes from a woman in her twenties or thirties in good health. The sequenced sample was blood. The chain's CDR3 is CSAWTDNYGYTF. The CDR3 nucleotides are TGCAGTGCGTGGACAGATAACTATGGCTACACCTTC.